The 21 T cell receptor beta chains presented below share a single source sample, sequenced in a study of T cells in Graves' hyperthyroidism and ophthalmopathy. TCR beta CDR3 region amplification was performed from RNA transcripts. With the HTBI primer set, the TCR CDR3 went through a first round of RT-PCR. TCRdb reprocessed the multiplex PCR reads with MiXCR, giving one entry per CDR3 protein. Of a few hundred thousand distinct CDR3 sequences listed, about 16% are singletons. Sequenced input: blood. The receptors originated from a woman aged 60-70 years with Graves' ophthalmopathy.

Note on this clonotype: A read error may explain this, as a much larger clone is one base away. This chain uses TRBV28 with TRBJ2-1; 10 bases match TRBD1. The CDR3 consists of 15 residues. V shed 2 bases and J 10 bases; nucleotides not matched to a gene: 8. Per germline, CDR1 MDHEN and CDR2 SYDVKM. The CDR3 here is CASSLGGQGRDEQFF. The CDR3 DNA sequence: TGTGCCAGCAGTTTAGGGGGACAGGGGCGGGACGAGCAGTTCTTC.

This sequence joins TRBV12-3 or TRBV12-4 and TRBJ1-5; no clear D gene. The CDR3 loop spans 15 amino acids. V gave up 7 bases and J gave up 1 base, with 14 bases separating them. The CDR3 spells CASTLTGESNQPQHF. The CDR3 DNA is TGTGCCAGCACTCTTACTGGGGAAAGCAATCAGCCCCAGCATTTT.

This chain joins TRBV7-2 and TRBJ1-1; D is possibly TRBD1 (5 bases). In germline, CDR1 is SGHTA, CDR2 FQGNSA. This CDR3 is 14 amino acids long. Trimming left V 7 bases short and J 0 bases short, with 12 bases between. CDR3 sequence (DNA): TGTGCCAGCACCCTCGGGGGGTTGAACACTGAAGCTTTCTTT. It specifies CASTLGGLNTEAFF.

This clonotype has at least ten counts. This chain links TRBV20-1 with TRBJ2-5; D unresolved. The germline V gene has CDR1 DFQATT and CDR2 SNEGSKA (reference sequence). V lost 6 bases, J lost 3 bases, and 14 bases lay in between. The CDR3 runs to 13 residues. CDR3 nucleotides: TGCAGTGCCACGGGCCCTCTGGAAGAGACCCAGTACTTC. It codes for CSATGPLEETQYF.

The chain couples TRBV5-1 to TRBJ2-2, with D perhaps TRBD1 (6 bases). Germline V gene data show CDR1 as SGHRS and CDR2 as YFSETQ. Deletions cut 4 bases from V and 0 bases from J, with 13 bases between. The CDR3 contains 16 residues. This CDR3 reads CASSPFTGTNTGELFF. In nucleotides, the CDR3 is TGCGCCAGCAGCCCGTTCACAGGGACGAACACCGGGGAGCTGTTTTTT. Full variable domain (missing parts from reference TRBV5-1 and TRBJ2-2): KAGVTQTPRYLIKTRGQQVTLSCSPISGHRSVSWYQQTPGQGLQFLFEYFSETQRNKGNFPGRFSGRQFSNSRSEMNVSTLELGDSALYLCASSPFTGTNTGELFFGEGSRLTVL.

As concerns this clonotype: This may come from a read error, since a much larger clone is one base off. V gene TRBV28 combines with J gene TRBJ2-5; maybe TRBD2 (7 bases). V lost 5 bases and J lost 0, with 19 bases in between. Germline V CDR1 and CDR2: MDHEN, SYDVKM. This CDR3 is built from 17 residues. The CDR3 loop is CASSRFRGGKYQETQYF. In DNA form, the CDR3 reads TGTGCCAGCAGTCGGTTTAGGGGGGGAAAGTACCAAGAGACCCAGTACTTC.

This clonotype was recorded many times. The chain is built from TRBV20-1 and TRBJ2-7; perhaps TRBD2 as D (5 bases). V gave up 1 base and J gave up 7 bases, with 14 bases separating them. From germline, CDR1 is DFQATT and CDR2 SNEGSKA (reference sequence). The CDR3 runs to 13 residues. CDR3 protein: CSARGALTGEQYF. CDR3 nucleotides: TGCAGTGCTAGAGGTGCTTTAACGGGAGAGCAGTACTTC.

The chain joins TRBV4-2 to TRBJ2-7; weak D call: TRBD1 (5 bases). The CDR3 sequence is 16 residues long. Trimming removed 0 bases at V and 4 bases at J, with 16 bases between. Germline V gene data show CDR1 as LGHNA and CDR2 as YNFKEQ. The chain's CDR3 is CASSQERQRRIYEQYF. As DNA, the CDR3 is TGTGCCAGCAGCCAAGAAAGACAGCGTCGAATTTACGAGCAGTACTTC.

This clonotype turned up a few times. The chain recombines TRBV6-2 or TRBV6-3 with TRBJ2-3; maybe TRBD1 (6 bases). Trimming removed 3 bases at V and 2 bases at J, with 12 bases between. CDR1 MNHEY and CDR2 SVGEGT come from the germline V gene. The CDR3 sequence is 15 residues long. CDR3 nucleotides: TGTGCCAGCAGTTATGGGGGCTCCCCCACAGATACGCAGTATTTT. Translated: CASSYGGSPTDTQYF.

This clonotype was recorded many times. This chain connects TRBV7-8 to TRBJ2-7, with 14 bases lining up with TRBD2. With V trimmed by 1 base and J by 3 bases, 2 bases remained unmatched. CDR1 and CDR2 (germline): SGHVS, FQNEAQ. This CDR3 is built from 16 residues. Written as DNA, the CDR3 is TGTGCCAGCAGCTTAGAAGGGACTAGCGGGAGCTACGAGCAGTACTTC. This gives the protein CASSLEGTSGSYEQYF.

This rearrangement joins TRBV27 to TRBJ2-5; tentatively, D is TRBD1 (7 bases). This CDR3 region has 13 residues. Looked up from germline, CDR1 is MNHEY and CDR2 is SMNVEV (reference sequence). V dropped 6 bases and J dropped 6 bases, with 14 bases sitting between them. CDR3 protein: CASSRRGRQTQYF. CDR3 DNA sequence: TGTGCCAGCAGCCGCAGGGGGAGGCAGACCCAGTACTTC.

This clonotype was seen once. The CDR3 spells CASNVGFLNEQFF. The DNA for the CDR3 is TGTGCCAGCAACGTTGGTTTCCTAAATGAGCAGTTCTTC. The chain carries TRBV9 and TRBJ2-1; D not certain. The CDR3 has 13 amino acids. CDR1 and CDR2 from the germline V gene are SGDLS and YYNGEE. The V gene lost 6 bases and the J gene lost 7 bases, with 14 bases spanning the gap.

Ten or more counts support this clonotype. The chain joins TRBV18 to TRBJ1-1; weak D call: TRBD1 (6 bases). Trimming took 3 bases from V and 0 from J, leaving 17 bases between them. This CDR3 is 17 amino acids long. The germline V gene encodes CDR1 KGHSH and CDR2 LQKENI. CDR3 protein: CASSPQGPWDVNTEAFF. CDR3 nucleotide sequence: TGTGCCAGCTCACCCCAGGGGCCATGGGATGTGAACACTGAAGCTTTCTTT.

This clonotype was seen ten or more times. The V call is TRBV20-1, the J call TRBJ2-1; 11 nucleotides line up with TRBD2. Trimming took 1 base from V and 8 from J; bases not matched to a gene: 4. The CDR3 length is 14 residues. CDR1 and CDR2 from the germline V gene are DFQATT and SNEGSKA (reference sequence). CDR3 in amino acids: CSARGATSGDEQFF. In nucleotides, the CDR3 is TGCAGTGCTAGAGGTGCGACTAGCGGGGATGAGCAGTTCTTC.

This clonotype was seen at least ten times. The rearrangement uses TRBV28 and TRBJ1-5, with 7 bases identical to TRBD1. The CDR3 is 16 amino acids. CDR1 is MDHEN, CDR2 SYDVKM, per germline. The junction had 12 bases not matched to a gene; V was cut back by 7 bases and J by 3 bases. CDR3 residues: CASTEGAGGDNQPQHF. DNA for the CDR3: TGTGCCAGCACAGAAGGGGCAGGGGGGGACAATCAGCCCCAGCATTTT.

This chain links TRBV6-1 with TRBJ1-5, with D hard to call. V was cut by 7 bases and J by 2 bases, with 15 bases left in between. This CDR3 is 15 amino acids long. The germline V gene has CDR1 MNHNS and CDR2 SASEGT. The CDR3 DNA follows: TGTGCCAGCACCCACGGGGATTTTGGCAATCAGCCCCAGCATTTT. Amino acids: CASTHGDFGNQPQHF.

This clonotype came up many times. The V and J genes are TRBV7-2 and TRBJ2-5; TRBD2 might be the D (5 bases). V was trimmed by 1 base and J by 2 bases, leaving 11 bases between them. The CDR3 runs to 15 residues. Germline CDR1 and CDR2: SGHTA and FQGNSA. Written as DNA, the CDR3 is TGTGCCAGCAGCTTAGTAAGCCAGCGGCAAGAGACCCAGTACTTC. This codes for CASSLVSQRQETQYF.

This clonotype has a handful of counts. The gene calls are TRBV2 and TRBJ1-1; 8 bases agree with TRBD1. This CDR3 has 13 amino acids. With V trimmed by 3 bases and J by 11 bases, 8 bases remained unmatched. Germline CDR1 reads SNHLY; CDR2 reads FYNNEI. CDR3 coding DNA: TGTGCCAGCAGTGACGGACAGGGTGTGGTGGCTTTCTTT. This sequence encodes CASSDGQGVVAFF.

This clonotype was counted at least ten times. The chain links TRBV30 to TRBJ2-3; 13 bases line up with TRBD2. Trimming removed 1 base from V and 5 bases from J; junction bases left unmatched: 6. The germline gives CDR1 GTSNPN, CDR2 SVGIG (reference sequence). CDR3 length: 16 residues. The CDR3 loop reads CAWSAGLAGAKDTQYF. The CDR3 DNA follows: TGTGCCTGGAGTGCAGGACTAGCGGGAGCTAAAGATACGCAGTATTTT.

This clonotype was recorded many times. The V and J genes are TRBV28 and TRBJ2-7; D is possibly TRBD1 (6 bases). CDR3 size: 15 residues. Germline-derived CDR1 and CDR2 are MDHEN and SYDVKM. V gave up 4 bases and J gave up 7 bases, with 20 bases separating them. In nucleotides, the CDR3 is TGTGCCAGCAGTTCCCCGGGACGAAACCAGGGGGAGCAGTACTTC. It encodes CASSSPGRNQGEQYF.

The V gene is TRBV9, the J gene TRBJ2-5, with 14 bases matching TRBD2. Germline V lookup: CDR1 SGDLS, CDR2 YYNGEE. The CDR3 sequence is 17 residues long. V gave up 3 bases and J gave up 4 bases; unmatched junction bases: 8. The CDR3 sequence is CASSGTGTSGSGETQYF. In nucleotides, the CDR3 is TGTGCCAGCAGCGGTACCGGGACTAGCGGGAGTGGAGAGACCCAGTACTTC. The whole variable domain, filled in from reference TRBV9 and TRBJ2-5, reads DSGVTQTPKHLITATGQRVTLRCSPRSGDLSVYWYQQSLDQGLQFLIQYYNGEERAKGNILERFSAQQFPDLHSELNLSSLELGDSALYFCASSGTGTSGSGETQYFGPGTRLLVL.